The clone carrying this TCR beta chain came up a few times. This record comes from a study of cytomegalovirus exposure and HLA in healthy donors. About the research overall: Unique TCRs numbering about 87 million, obtained from HLA-typed donors, made up an early data release.

The PCR was carried out with 60 Vbeta primers and 13 Jbeta primers. The repertoire was sequenced with immunoSEQ multiplex PCR; TCRdb's copy has only in-frame clones and lacks some. This sample has almost 90,000 clones, with approximately 81% found just once. V gave up 2 bases and J gave up 4 bases; unmatched junction bases: 3. The CDR3 loop spans 15 amino acids. Germline-derived CDR1 and CDR2 are SGHVS and FNYEAQ. The source material was PBMCs. This TCR was sampled from a man in his forties in good health and CMV-seropositive. The V and J genes are TRBV7-6 and TRBJ2-3; 10 bases align to TRBD2. In DNA form, the CDR3 reads TGTGCCAGCAGCTTACAGCGGGGGGGCGCAGATACGCAGTATTTT. It codes for CASSLQRGGADTQYF.